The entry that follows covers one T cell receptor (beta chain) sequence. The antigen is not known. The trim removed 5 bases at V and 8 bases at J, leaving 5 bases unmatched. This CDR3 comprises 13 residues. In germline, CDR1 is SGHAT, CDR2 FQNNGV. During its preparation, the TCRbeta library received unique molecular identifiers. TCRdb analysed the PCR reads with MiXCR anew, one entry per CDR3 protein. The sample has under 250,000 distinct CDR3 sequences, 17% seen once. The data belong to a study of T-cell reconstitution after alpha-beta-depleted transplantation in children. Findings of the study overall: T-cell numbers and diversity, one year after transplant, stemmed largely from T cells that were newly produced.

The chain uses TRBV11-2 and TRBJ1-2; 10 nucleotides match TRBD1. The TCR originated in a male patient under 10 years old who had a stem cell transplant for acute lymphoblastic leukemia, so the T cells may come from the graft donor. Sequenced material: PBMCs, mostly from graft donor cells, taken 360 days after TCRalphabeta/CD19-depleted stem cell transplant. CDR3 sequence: CASSMGTGVGYTF. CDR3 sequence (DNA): TGTGCCAGCAGCATGGGGACAGGGGTAGGCTACACCTTC.